This T cell receptor beta chain emerged from a study of blood T cell repertoires in COVID-19. Study as a whole: The study drew acute and convalescent COVID-19 samples from the United States, Italy and Spain. The cDNA or gDNA used as material had been derived from T cells, B-cell-depleted T cells, or PBMCs.

As originally analysed: Reference gene primers were amplified, and this amplification served to estimate nucleated cell counts. Measured with immunoSEQ multiplex PCR; TCRdb has only the in-frame clones, and not every one. V and J calls plus clone size are reproduced from that table; the DNA served to infer D and trimming. Of roughly 77,000 clones listed, about 80% are singletons. CDR1 SGHRS and CDR2 YFSETQ come from the germline V gene. This CDR3 region has 15 residues. V lost 4 bases and J lost 0, with 11 bases in between. Sequenced input: peripheral blood. The sequence was collected from a woman in her 70s with acute or convalescent COVID-19. J is TRBJ1-3 and V is TRBV5-1; D remains unclear. The CDR3 sequence is CASSLNTFSGNTIYF. CDR3 nucleotides: TGCGCCAGCAGCCTTAACACCTTCTCTGGAAACACCATATATTTT. The full variable domain, its missing parts supplied by reference TRBV5-1 and TRBJ1-3, is KAGVTQTPRYLIKTRGQQVTLSCSPISGHRSVSWYQQTPGQGLQFLFEYFSETQRNKGNFPGRFSGRQFSNSRSEMNVSTLELGDSALYLCASSLNTFSGNTIYFGEGSWLTVV.